The rows below give T cell receptor beta chains drawn from one sample of a study of blood T cell repertoires in COVID-19. Clones were read by immunoSEQ multiplex PCR, and TCRdb kept only the in-frame ones, dropping some. The sample holds some 250,000 clones, under 90% seen once. Sequencing was done on a sample of peripheral blood. Every receptor here comes from a woman aged 18-30 years with acute or convalescent COVID-19. CDR3s include the opening cysteine and the closing phenylalanine or tryptophan. A D gene is named only where the DNA matches it firmly. Size is omitted from some rows. Given values are once, few, many or a class for expanded clones.

TRBJ2-1 TRBV14 TRBD2 - 18 TGTGCCAGCAGCCAAGATCCTCTAGCGGGAGGGCTCTACAATGAGCAGTTCTTC CASSQDPLAGGLYNEQFF
TRBJ1-1 TRBV6-4 TRBD1 - 15 TGTGCCAGCAGTGAGCTCGCAGGGGGCAATACTGAAGCTTTCTTT CASSELAGGNTEAFF
TRBJ2-2 TRBV7-9 - - 15 TGTGCCAGCAACCGACAGGAGACGAACACCGGGGAGCTGTTTTTT CASNRQETNTGELFF
TRBJ2-2 TRBV5-6 - - 16 TGTGCCAGCAGCTTGGGACTATGGACGAACACCGGGGAGCTGTTTTTT CASSLGLWTNTGELFF
TRBJ2-1 TRBV20-1 - - 10 TGCAGTGCTACGAGGAATGAGCAGTTCTTC CSATRNEQFF
TRBJ1-6 TRBV6-5 TRBD1 many 15 TGTGCCAGCAGCCAGACAGGGGTATGGAATTCACCCCTCCACTTT CASSQTGVWNSPLHF
TRBJ1-1 TRBV7-9 - once 16 TGTGCCAGCAGTTCTACCCCGACAGGACAGAACACTGAAGCTTTCTTT CASSSTPTGQNTEAFF
TRBJ2-1 TRBV29-1 TRBD2 - 15 TGCAGCGTGAGATCCGGGACTAGCGGATACAATGAGCAGTTCTTC CSVRSGTSGYNEQFF
TRBJ2-5 TRBV27 - - 13 TGTGCCAGCAGTTTAGGGCCCCGGGAGACCCAGTACTTC CASSLGPRETQYF
TRBJ2-7 TRBV4-2 - many 21 TGTGCCAGCAGCCAAGCCGGTAACAGGAGGGGGCTAGAGGGCCCTCTGAACGAGCAGTACTTC CASSQAGNRRGLEGPLNEQYF
TRBJ2-1 TRBV25-1 TRBD2 few 15 TGTGCCAGCACTAGTAACGGAGCGGGGACCAATGAGCAGTTCTTC CASTSNGAGTNEQFF
TRBJ1-6 TRBV28 - - 15 TGTGCCAGCAGCCTAGACAGTTTCGATAATTCACCCCTCCACTTT CASSLDSFDNSPLHF
TRBJ2-4 TRBV28 - - 16 TGTGCCAGCAGTTTAGCAGGGCTCGGGGCCAAAAACATTCAGTACTTC CASSLAGLGAKNIQYF
TRBJ1-5 TRBV6-2/TRBV6-3 TRBD1 - 16 TGTGCCAGCAGTTACCCGAGGGACAGCAGCAATCAGCCCCAGCATTTT CASSYPRDSSNQPQHF
TRBJ2-2 TRBV29-1 TRBD2 - 13 TGCAGCGCCAGCGAAGCGGGAGCCGGGGAGCTGTTTTTT CSASEAGAGELFF
TRBJ2-5 TRBV19 TRBD1 - 12 TGTGCCACTATGGGACAGGGAAAGACCCAGTACTTC CATMGQGKTQYF
TRBJ2-5 TRBV11-1 - - 13 TGTGCCAGCAGCCCGTGGCAGGGAGAGACCCAGTACTTC CASSPWQGETQYF
TRBJ2-1 TRBV6-2/TRBV6-3 - - 14 TGTGCCAGCAGTCCCGGGTCGGTGCCCAATGAGCAGTTCTTC CASSPGSVPNEQFF
TRBJ1-2 TRBV5-1 - - 11 TGCGCCAGCAGCTCCTTGTATGGCTACACCTTC CASSSLYGYTF
TRBJ1-4 TRBV6-1 - few 18 TGTGCCAGCAGTGAAATAACGGTTTCCTTCACCCCCAATGAAAAACTGTTTTTT CASSEITVSFTPNEKLFF
TRBJ2-1 TRBV5-1 TRBD1 - 12 TGCGCCAGCAGCTTGACGGGACAGAGTCCGTTCTTC CASSLTGQSPFF
TRBJ2-3 TRBV7-6 TRBD2 - 15 TGTGCCAGCAGCTTAGCGGGAGGGTTCACAGATACGCAGTATTTT CASSLAGGFTDTQYF